The present TCR beta chain was sequenced within a study of blood T cells in healthy people across ages. Study-wide findings and caveats: Naive CD4+ cells and diversity were both higher in long-lived donors than in aged donors. Samples with more naive T cells showed higher observed beta diversity. Measured against age, TCR beta diversity per million T cells decreased in a roughly linear manner.

Combining a sample-barcoded 5' primer with a J-beta primer mix, a second PCR ran for roughly 7 to 12 cycles. Every sample produced at least 3 million CDR3-containing paired-end reads. TCRdb reprocessed the 5' RACE reads via MiXCR and lists one record per CDR3 protein. Here the sample spans over 1,500,000 distinct CDR3 sequences, about 50% being singletons. Remarks on this clonotype: The antigen remains unidentified.

Germline lookup yields CDR1 SGHVS and CDR2 FQNEAQ. Trimming took off 5 bases at V and 0 bases at J, with 9 bases between the two ends. The CDR3 sequence is 14 residues long. The sample comprised blood. This TCR came from a middle-aged woman in good health. V usage is TRBV7-8 and J usage is TRBJ2-3; no definite D call. The CDR3 is CASSGIDSTDTQYF. CDR3 sequence (DNA): TGTGCCAGCAGCGGGATAGATAGCACAGATACGCAGTATTTT.